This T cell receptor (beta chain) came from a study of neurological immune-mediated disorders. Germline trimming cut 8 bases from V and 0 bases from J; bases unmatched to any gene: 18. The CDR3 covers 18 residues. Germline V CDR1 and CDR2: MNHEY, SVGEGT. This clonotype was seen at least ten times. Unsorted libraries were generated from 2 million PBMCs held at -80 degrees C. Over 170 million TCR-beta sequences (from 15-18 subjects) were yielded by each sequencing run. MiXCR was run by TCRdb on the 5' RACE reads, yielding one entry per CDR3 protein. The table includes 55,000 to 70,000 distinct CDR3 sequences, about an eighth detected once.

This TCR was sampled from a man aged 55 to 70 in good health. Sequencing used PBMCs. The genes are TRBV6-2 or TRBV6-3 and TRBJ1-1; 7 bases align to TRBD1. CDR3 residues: CASRQGGVMTYMNTEAFF. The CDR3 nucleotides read TGTGCCAGCCGACAGGGAGGGGTAATGACTTACATGAACACTGAAGCTTTCTTT.